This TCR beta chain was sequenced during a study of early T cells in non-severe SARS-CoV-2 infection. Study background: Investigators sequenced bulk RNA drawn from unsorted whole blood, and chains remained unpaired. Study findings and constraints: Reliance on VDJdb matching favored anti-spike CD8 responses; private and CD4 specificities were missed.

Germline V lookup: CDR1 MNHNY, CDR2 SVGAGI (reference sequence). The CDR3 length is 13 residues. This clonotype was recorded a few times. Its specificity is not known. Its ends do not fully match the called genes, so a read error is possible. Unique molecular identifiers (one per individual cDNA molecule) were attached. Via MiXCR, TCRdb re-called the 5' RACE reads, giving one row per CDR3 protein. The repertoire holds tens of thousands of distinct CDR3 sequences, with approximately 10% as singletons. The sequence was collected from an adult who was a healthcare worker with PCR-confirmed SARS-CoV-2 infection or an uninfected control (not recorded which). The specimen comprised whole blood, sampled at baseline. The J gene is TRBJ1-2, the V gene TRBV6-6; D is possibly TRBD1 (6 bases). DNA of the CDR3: TGTGCCAGCACTTACACTCAGGACAGACAATACACCTTC. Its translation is CASTYTQDRQYTF.